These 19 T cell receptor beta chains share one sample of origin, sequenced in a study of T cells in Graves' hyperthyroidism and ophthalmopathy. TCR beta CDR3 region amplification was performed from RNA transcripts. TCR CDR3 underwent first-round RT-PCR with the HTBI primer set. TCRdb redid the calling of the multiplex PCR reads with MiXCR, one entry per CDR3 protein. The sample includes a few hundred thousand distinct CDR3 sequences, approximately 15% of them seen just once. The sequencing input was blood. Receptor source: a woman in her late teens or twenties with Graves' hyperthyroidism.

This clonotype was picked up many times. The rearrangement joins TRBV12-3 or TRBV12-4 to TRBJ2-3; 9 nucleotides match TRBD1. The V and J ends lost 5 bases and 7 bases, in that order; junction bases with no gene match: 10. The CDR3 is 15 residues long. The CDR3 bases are TGTGCCAGCAGTGTATGGGACAGGGCCGTTTATACGCAGTATTTT. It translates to CASSVWDRAVYTQYF.

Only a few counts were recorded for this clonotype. The DNA of the CDR3 is TGTGCCAGTAGTCGGGAATGGGATACGCAGTATTTT. This gives the protein CASSREWDTQYF. The rearrangement uses TRBV19 and TRBJ2-3; a possible D gene is TRBD2 (5 bases). The V and J ends lost 5 bases and 6 bases respectively, with 9 bases between them. The CDR3 loop spans 12 amino acids. Germline lookup yields CDR1 LNHDA and CDR2 SQIVND (reference sequence). The full variable domain, in which reference TRBV19 and TRBJ2-3 provide the parts outside the CDR3, is DGGITQSPKYLFRKEGQNVTLSCEQNLNHDAMYWYRQDPGQGLRLIYYSQIVNDFQKGDIAEGYSVSREKKESFPLTVTSAQKNPTAFYLCASSREWDTQYFGPGTRLTVL.

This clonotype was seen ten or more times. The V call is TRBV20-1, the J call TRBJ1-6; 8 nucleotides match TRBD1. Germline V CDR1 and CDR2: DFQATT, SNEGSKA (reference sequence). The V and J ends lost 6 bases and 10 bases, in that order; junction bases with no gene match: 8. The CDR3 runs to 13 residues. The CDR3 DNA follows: TGCAGTGCGCCTCAGGGGGCGGTCTCACCCCTCCACTTT. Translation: CSAPQGAVSPLHF.

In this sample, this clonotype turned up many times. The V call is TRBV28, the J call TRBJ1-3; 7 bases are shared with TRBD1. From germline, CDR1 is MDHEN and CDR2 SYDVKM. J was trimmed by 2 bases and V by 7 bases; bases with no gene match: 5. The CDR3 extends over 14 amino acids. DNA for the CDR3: TGTGCCAGCAAAACAGGGGAGGCTGGAAACACCATATATTTT. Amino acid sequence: CASKTGEAGNTIYF.

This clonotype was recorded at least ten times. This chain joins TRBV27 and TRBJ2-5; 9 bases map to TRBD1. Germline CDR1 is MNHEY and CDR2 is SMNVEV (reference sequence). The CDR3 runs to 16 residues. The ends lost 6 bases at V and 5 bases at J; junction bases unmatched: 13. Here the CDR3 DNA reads TGTGCCAGCAGGGGACAGGGAGAATACCCAACCGAGACCCAGTACTTC. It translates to CASRGQGEYPTETQYF.

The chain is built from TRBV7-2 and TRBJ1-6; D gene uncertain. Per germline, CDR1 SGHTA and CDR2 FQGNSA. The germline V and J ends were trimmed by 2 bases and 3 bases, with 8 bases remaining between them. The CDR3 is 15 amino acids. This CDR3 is CASSLRRDYNSPLHF. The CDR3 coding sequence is TGTGCCAGCAGCTTACGGCGGGACTATAATTCACCCCTCCACTTT.

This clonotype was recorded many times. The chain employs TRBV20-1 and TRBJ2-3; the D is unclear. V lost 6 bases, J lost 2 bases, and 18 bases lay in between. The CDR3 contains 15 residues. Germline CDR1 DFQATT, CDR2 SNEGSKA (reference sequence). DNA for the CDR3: TGCAGTGCCGGTTCCGTAGGGTATCCCACAGATACGCAGTATTTT. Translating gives CSAGSVGYPTDTQYF.

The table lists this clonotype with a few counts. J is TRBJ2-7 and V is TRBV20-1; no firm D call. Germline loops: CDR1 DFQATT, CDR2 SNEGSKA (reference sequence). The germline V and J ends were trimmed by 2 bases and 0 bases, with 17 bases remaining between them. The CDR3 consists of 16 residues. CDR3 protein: CSARKTGLSSSYEQYF. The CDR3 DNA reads TGCAGTGCTAGAAAAACCGGGCTATCAAGCTCCTACGAGCAGTACTTC.

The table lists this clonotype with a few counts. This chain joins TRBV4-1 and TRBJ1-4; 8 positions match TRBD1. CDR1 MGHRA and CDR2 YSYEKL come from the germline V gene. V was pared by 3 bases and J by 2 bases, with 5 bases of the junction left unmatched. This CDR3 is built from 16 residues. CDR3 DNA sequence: TGCGCCAGCAGCCACGGACAGGGAAGGACTAATGAAAAACTGTTTTTT. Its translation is CASSHGQGRTNEKLFF.

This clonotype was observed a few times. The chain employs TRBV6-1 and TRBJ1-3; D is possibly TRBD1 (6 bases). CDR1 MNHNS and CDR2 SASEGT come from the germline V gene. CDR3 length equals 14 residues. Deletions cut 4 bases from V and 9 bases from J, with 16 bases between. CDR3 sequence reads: CASSVPGELGTIYF. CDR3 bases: TGTGCCAGCAGTGTACCAGGGGAGCTTGGCACCATATATTTT.

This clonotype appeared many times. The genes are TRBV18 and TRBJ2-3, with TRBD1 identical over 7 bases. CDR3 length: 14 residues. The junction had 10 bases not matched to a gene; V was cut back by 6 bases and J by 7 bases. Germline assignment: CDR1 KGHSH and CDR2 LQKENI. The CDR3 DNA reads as TGTGCCAGCTCTCAAGCAGGACAGGTCAATACGCAGTATTTT. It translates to CASSQAGQVNTQYF.

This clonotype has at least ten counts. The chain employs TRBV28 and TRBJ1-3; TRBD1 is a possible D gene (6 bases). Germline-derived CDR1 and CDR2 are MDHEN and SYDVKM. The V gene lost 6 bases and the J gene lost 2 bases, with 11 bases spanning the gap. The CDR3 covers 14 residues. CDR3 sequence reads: CASRAGGPGNTIYF. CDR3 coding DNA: TGTGCCAGCAGGGCGGGGGGGCCTGGAAACACCATATATTTT.

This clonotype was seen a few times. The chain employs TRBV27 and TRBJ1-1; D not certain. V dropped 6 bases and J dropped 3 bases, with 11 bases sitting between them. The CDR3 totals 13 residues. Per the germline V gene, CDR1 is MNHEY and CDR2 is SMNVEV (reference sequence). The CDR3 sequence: CASRMAGDTEAFF. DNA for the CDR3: TGTGCCAGCAGGATGGCGGGAGACACTGAAGCTTTCTTT.

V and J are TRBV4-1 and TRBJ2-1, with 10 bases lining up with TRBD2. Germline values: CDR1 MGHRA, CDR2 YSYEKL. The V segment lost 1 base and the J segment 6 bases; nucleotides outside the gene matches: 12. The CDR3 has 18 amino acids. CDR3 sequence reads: CASSQVLLAGSLTNEQFF. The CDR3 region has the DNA TGCGCCAGCAGCCAAGTTCTACTAGCGGGATCTTTAACCAATGAGCAGTTCTTC.

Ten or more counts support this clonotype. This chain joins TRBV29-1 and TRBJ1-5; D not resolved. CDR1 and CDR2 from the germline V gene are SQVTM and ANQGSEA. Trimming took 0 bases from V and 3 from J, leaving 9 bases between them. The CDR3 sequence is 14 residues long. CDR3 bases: TGCAGCGTTGAAGATTCCGGTCTCAATCAGCCCCAGCATTTT. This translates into CSVEDSGLNQPQHF.

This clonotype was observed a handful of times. The DNA of the CDR3 is TGTGCCAGCAGCCCGGGACAGGAGACCGGAAACACCATATATTTT. Protein: CASSPGQETGNTIYF. J is TRBJ1-3 and V is TRBV13, with 8 bases lining up with TRBD1. The CDR3 is 15 amino acids. Germline V lookup: CDR1 PRHDT, CDR2 FYEKMQ (reference sequence). V trimming: 5 bases; J trimming: 4 bases; junction bases outside the gene matches: 7. The variable domain in full, with the rest retrieved from reference TRBV13 and TRBJ1-3, is AAGVIQSPRHLIKEKRETATLKCYPIPRHDTVYWYQQGPGQDPQFLISFYEKMQSDKGSIPDRFSAQQFSDYHSELNMSSLELGDSALYFCASSPGQETGNTIYFGEGSWLTVV.

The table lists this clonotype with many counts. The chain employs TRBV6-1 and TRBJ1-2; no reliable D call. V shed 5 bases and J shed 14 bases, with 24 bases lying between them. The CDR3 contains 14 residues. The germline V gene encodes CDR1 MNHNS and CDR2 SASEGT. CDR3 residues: CASSPDQLPPDSTF. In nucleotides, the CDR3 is TGTGCCAGCAGTCCGGACCAACTACCACCAGATAGTACCTTC.

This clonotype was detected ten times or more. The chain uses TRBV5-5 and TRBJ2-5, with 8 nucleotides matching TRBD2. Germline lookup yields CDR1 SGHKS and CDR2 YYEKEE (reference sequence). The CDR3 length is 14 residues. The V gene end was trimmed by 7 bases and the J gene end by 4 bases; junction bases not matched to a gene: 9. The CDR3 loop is CASSSGAGGETQYF. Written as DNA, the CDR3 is TGTGCCAGCTCCTCTGGGGCGGGAGGAGAGACCCAGTACTTC. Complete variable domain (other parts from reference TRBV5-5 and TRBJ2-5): DAGVTQSPTHLIKTRGQQVTLRCSPISGHKSVSWYQQVLGQGPQFIFQYYEKEERGRGNFPDRFSARQFPNYSSELNVNALLLGDSALYLCASSSGAGGETQYFGPGTRLLVL.

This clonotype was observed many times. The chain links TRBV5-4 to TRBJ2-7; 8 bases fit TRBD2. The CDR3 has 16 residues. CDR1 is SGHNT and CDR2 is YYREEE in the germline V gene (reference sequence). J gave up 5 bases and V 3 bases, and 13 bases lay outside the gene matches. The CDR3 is CASSSNTRAGEDEQYF. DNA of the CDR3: TGTGCCAGCAGCTCGAACACTAGAGCGGGAGAGGACGAGCAGTACTTC. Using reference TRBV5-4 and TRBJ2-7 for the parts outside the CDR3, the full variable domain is ETGVTQSPTHLIKTRGQQVTLRCSSQSGHNTVSWYQQALGQGPQFIFQYYREEENGRGNFPPRFSGLQFPNYSSELNVNALELDDSALYLCASSSNTRAGEDEQYFGPGTRLTVT.